Each of the 7 T cell receptor beta chains below was sequenced from the same sample in a study of blood T cell repertoires in COVID-19. Here immunoSEQ multiplex PCR was the method, and the copy in TCRdb shows in-frame clones only, minus some. The table has fewer than 350,000 clones, 70% to 90% seen once; the top ten hold around 5.8%. The sequencing sample was made of PBMCs or T cells enriched from blood (not recorded which). Receptor source: a woman aged 40 to 50 who had recovered from COVID-19.

The chain carries TRBV3-1 (or the pseudogene TRBV3-2) and TRBJ1-2; D not resolved. In germline, CDR1 is LGHDT, CDR2 YNNKEL (reference sequence). The V end lost 4 bases, the J end lost 2 bases, and 11 bases lay between the germline ends. The CDR3 has 14 residues. DNA for the CDR3: TGTGCCAGCAGCCTCCTTGGCGGGAACTATGGCTACACCTTC. It codes for CASSLLGGNYGYTF.

In its sample, this clone was seen once. The chain joins TRBV4-3 to TRBJ1-1, with D possibly being TRBD1 (5 bases). Germline lookup yields CDR1 LGHNA and CDR2 YSLEER. This CDR3 contains 15 residues. V lost 0 bases, J lost 3 bases, and 11 bases lay in between. CDR3 residues: CASSQEVARDTEAFF. In nucleotides, the CDR3 is TGCGCCAGCAGCCAAGAGGTTGCCAGGGACACTGAAGCTTTCTTT.

This clone turned up a few times. The chain employs TRBV6-5 and TRBJ2-7; 7 bases fit TRBD2. The length of the CDR3 is 14 residues. Germline loops: CDR1 MNHEY, CDR2 SVGAGI. V gave up 3 bases and J gave up 6 bases; unmatched junction bases: 8. CDR3 in amino acids: CASSYRTRTLEQYF. CDR3 coding DNA: TGTGCCAGCAGTTATCGGACTAGAACCCTCGAGCAGTACTTC.

This chain connects TRBV28 to TRBJ1-3; possible D gene TRBD1, 5 bases. This CDR3 has 14 amino acids. V lost 4 bases, J lost 3 bases, and 10 bases lay in between. CDR1 and CDR2 from the germline V gene are MDHEN and SYDVKM. The CDR3 coding sequence is TGTGCCAGCAGTTCCTGGGGCGTTGGAAACACCATATATTTT. Translated, it gives CASSSWGVGNTIYF.

The chain links TRBV19 to TRBJ1-5; D call uncertain. Germline V gene sequence: CDR1 LNHDA, CDR2 SQIVND (reference sequence). The CDR3 sequence is 14 residues long. V dropped 4 bases and J dropped 6 bases, with 13 bases sitting between them. The CDR3 reads CASSTHHPGQPQHF. CDR3 sequence (DNA): TGTGCCAGTAGTACGCATCATCCGGGTCAGCCCCAGCATTTT.

This clone showed up just once. The chain employs TRBV20-1 and TRBJ2-1; no definite D call. Germline loops: CDR1 DFQATT, CDR2 SNEGSKA (reference sequence). Trimming stripped 3 bases from V and 8 bases from J, with 5 bases between. The CDR3 length is 10 residues. The CDR3 nucleotides read TGCAGTGCTAGTCGGTATGAGCAGTTCTTC. This codes for CSASRYEQFF.

The V call is TRBV27, the J call TRBJ2-7; perhaps TRBD1 as D (6 bases). The CDR3 is made up of 13 amino acids. The germline CDR1 and CDR2 sequences are MNHEY and SMNVEV (reference sequence). Trimming cost V 5 bases and J 3 bases, with 11 bases left between them. This CDR3 reads CASSAQGNYEQYF. Here the CDR3 DNA reads TGTGCCAGCAGTGCCCAGGGGAACTACGAGCAGTACTTC.